This T cell receptor (beta chain) derives from a study of spatial heterogeneity in lung cancer. CDR3 length: 14 residues. V lost 5 bases and J 0 bases, leaving 11 bases between the germline ends. The germline CDR1 and CDR2 sequences are DFQATT and SNEGSKA (reference sequence). Using its own MiXCR run on the 5' RACE reads, TCRdb lists one record per CDR3 protein. Seen here are roughly 70,000 distinct CDR3 sequences, 13% observed once, and the top ten hold 6.5% to 8.5%. There are a few counts of this clonotype. Time point of the sample: sample taken at primary tumor resection. Unsorted whole RNA of tumor, nontumor lung or frozen PBMC was sequenced. Donation came from roughly 72 patients with untreated early-stage non-small cell lung cancer.

The receptor was isolated from a male donor with early-stage non-small cell lung cancer. The V gene is TRBV20-1, the J gene TRBJ1-5; D might be TRBD1 (5 bases). Sequences were derived from PBMCs, sampled at surgery. The CDR3 here is CSAATGDSNQPQHF. Here the CDR3 DNA reads TGCAGTGCTGCGACGGGGGATAGCAATCAGCCCCAGCATTTT.